Presented here are 2 T cell receptor beta chains from one specimen sequenced in a study of early T cells in non-severe SARS-CoV-2 infection. TCRdb re-analysed the 5' RACE reads in MiXCR, keeping a single row per CDR3 protein. The profile shows 75,000 to 100,000 distinct CDR3 sequences, 13% to 15% of them singletons. The sample consisted of whole blood. These receptors came from an adult who was a healthcare worker with PCR-confirmed SARS-CoV-2 infection or an uninfected control (not recorded which).

The chain has TRBV28 and TRBJ2-5; D possibly corresponds to TRBD1 (5 bases). Per germline, CDR1 MDHEN and CDR2 SYDVKM. Trimming took off 3 bases at V and 1 base at J, with 9 bases between the two ends. The CDR3 is made up of 14 amino acids. The CDR3 reads CASSFRQIQETQYF. In DNA, the CDR3 is TGTGCCAGCAGTTTCAGACAGATCCAAGAGACCCAGTACTTC.

The chain employs TRBV12-3 or TRBV12-4 and TRBJ2-6; D ambiguous. V shed 6 bases and J shed 0 bases, with 9 bases lying between them. This CDR3 is built from 15 residues. The CDR3 sequence is CASRARASGANVLTF. The CDR3 nucleotides read TGTGCCAGCAGAGCTAGGGCCTCTGGGGCCAACGTCCTGACTTTC.